The rows below give T cell receptor beta chains drawn from one sample of a study. One entry per CDR3 protein results from TCRdb running MiXCR on the 5' RACE reads. This table holds roughly 42,000 distinct CDR3 sequences, about 29% found once. Input material: tumor-infiltrating memory CD4+ T cells sorted from the breast tumor. The receptors were gathered from a female donor with breast cancer. Each CDR3 is given with its conserved first and last residue. A D gene is named only where the DNA matches it firmly.

TRBV6-1	TRBJ2-3	TRBD2	CASRVAGGRADTQYF
TRBV5-1	TRBJ1-1	NA	CASSRGTGRGTEAFF
TRBV7-2	TRBJ1-6	NA	CASSLERAHPDSPLHF
TRBV28	TRBJ1-5	NA	CASSFSTAGGQHF
TRBV25-1	TRBJ1-4	NA	CASSEGGLTNEKLFF
TRBV3-1	TRBJ1-5	TRBD1	CASSRTGDQPQHF
TRBV12-3/TRBV12-4	TRBJ2-7	NA	CASSQGINYEQYF
TRBV5-6	TRBJ2-3	NA	CASSLGLTDTQYF
TRBV13	TRBJ2-7	NA	CASSRLNRVDNEQYF
TRBV28	TRBJ1-6	TRBD1	CASSSRQGWNSPLHF
TRBV20-1	TRBJ2-1	TRBD2	CSASDGLAGNEQFF
TRBV9	TRBJ2-1	NA	CASIPSSVYNEQFF
TRBV5-1	TRBJ1-1	NA	CASSLGRTEAFF
TRBV20-1	TRBJ1-1	NA	CSALQRAFF
TRBV19	TRBJ2-2	NA	CASYTGINTGELFF
TRBV6-5	TRBJ2-7	NA	CASSPRDGTYEQYF
TRBV20-1	TRBJ2-1	NA	CSARVSRDNEQFF
TRBV27	TRBJ1-3	NA	CASSLPGNTIYF
TRBV27	TRBJ2-2	TRBD1	CASSHRGYTGELFF
TRBV20-1	TRBJ1-3	TRBD1	CSARGTGGSGNTIYF
TRBV5-1	TRBJ2-1	TRBD1	CASSLDGTGYYNEQFF
TRBV24-1	TRBJ1-6	TRBD1	CATSGGTGMDSPLHF
TRBV6-6	TRBJ2-7	TRBD2	CASRSSGGAYEQYF
TRBV7-2	TRBJ2-5	TRBD1	CASIKGAPEEETQYF
TRBV7-9	TRBJ1-3	TRBD1	CASSSDREDTIYF
TRBV4-3	TRBJ2-7	NA	CASSQENRDQPYEQYF
TRBV7-8	TRBJ2-4	NA	CASSSPNARAKSIQYF
TRBV5-6	TRBJ2-7	NA	CASSLVGREDEQYF
TRBV2	TRBJ1-5	NA	CASSPQLSNQPQHF
TRBV4-1	TRBJ2-7	TRBD2	CASSKLGEGNEQYF
TRBV5-1	TRBJ2-2	TRBD1	CASSSRTGNTGELFF
TRBV20-1	TRBJ1-2	NA	CSARAESVSRYGYTF
TRBV6-5	TRBJ2-6	NA	CASGRTPGAGANVLTF
TRBV29-1	TRBJ2-1	NA	CSVGIGDNEQFF
TRBV6-2/TRBV6-3	TRBJ2-7	NA	CASSTTPTSAYEQYF
TRBV30	TRBJ2-5	NA	CAWSGETQYF
TRBV4-3	TRBJ2-1	TRBD2	CASSHGTSGSFTYNEQFF
TRBV4-3	TRBJ2-1	NA	CASSQLVGTQDEQFF
TRBV5-1	TRBJ2-5	TRBD2	CTSGTGTYEETQYF
TRBV6-1	TRBJ1-5	NA	CASSEHKFYSNQPQHF
TRBV6-5	TRBJ1-4	NA	CASRLTTTNEKLFF
TRBV29-1	TRBJ1-1	NA	CSVEEPMNTEAFF
TRBV11-2	TRBJ2-2	TRBD2	CASSPGTSGYGELFF
TRBV12-3/TRBV12-4	TRBJ1-5	NA	CASKGGNSNQPQHF
TRBV28	TRBJ1-2	TRBD1	CASSRQGHGYTF